This T cell receptor (beta chain) was documented in a study of shared clonotypes between healthy human individuals. Whole-study context: Every donor yielded three CD4 naive, three CD4 memory, two CD8 naive and one CD8 memory plate.

Study-wide points: Rarefaction analysis demonstrated incomplete sorted-subset sequencing notwithstanding large depth.

This CDR3 has 18 amino acids. Looked up from germline, CDR1 is SGHAT and CDR2 is FQNNGV. J lost 1 base, V lost 5 bases, and 9 bases had no gene match. TCRdb's table, derived via immunoSEQ multiplex PCR, lists solely in-frame clones and lacks some. The data show around 1.9 million clones, with just over 90% seen just once and 1.5% to 2% held by the top ten. Cells designated naive CD8 were CD45RO-negative and were positively selected for CCR7, with terminally differentiated effector memory CD45RA+ cells excluded. Caucasian adults living in Nashville, Tennessee, provided all samples. This clone came up once. Antigen: not known.

This sequence was found in a man between 18 and 29 years old in good health. Some clones in this sample may be carry-over from other donors' samples. The chain joins TRBV11-2 to TRBJ2-1, with 12 positions matching TRBD1. The sequenced sample consisted of naive CD8+ T cells from PBMCs. CDR3 sequence reads: CASSPGTGGFGSYNEQFF. Here the CDR3 DNA reads TGTGCCAGCAGCCCCGGGACAGGGGGCTTTGGGTCCTACAATGAGCAGTTCTTC.